A single sample gave rise to the 5 T cell receptor beta chains below, sequenced in a study of T cell responses to AZD1222 COVID-19 vaccine. Profiling relied on immunoSEQ multiplex PCR, and the TCRdb table lists in-frame clones only, not all of them. The sample carries about 130,000 clones, roughly 88% recorded once. The sample in question was peripheral blood, obtained on day 0 of MenACWY control vaccination. Source of these receptors: an adult in good health.

As for this clone: At one end the junction does not follow the germline gene, possibly because of a read error. The chain joins TRBV11-1 to TRBJ2-2; 12 bases align to TRBD1. The length of the CDR3 is 19 residues. Germline CDR1 reads SGHAT; CDR2 reads FQDESV (reference sequence). CDR3 nucleotides: TGTGCCAGCAGCTTAGCTCCCGGGACAGGGGGCGGGAACCCCGGGGAGCTGTTTTTT. This encodes CASSLAPGTGGGNPGELFF.

The chain has TRBV2 and TRBJ2-1; the match to TRBD1 covers 7 bases. Germline assignment: CDR1 SNHLY and CDR2 FYNNEI. Germline trimming cut 7 bases from V and 0 bases from J; bases unmatched to any gene: 6. The CDR3 is 15 residues long. The CDR3 DNA reads as TGTGCCAGCAACACACAGGGGTCCTCCTACAATGAGCAGTTCTTC. This sequence encodes CASNTQGSSYNEQFF.

This chain joins TRBV3-1 (or the pseudogene TRBV3-2) and TRBJ1-4; D is uncertain. CDR1 is LGHDT, CDR2 YNNKEL, per germline (reference sequence). V lost 5 bases and J 4 bases, leaving 11 bases between the germline ends. The CDR3 is 14 amino acids. CDR3 nucleotide sequence: TGTGCCAGCAGCACCGGGAAACTTAATGAAAAACTGTTTTTT. It specifies CASSTGKLNEKLFF.

The chain carries TRBV28 and TRBJ1-2; TRBD1 aligns across 8 bases. The V gene end was trimmed by 5 bases and the J gene end by 4 bases; junction bases not matched to a gene: 6. Germline loops: CDR1 MDHEN, CDR2 SYDVKM. There are 14 residues in the CDR3. CDR3 protein: CASSIMDRVYGYTF. The CDR3 coding sequence is TGTGCCAGCAGTATAATGGACAGGGTCTATGGCTACACCTTC.

The V call is TRBV6-5, the J call TRBJ1-1; D call uncertain. The CDR3 consists of 13 residues. Trimming shortened V by 2 bases and J by 4 bases, and 8 bases separated the two germline ends. CDR1 is MNHEY and CDR2 is SVGAGI in the germline V gene. CDR3 nucleotide sequence: TGTGCCAGCAGTTACATAAAGGGCACTGAAGCTTTCTTT. It is translated as CASSYIKGTEAFF.